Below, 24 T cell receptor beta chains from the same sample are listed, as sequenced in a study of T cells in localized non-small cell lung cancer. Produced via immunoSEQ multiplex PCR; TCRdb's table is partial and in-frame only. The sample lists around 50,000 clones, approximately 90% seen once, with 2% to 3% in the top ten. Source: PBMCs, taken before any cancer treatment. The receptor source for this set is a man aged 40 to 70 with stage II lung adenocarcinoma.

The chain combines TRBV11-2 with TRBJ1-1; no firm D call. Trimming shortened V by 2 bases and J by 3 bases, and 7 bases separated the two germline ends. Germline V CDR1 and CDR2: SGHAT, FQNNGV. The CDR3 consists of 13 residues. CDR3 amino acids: CASSLMPYTEAFF. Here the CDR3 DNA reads TGTGCCAGCAGCTTAATGCCTTACACTGAAGCTTTCTTT.

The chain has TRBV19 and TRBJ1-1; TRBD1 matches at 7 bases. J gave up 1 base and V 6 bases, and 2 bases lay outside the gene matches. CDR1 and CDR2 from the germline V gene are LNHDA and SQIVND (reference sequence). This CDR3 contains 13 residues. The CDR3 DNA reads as TGTGCCAGTAGGGGACAGTCGAACACTGAAGCTTTCTTT. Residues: CASRGQSNTEAFF.

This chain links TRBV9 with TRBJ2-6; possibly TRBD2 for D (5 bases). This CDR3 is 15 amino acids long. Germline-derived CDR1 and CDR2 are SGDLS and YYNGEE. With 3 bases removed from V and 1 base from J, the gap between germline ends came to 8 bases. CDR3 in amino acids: CASSGGPSGANVLTF. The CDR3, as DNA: TGTGCCAGCAGCGGAGGGCCGTCTGGGGCCAACGTCCTGACTTTC.

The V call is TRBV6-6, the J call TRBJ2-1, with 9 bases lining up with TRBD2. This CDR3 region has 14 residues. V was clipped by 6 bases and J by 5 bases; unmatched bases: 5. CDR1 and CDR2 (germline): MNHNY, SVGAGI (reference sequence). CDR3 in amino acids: CASSQAGGNNEQFF. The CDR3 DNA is TGTGCCAGCAGCCAAGCGGGGGGTAACAATGAGCAGTTCTTC.

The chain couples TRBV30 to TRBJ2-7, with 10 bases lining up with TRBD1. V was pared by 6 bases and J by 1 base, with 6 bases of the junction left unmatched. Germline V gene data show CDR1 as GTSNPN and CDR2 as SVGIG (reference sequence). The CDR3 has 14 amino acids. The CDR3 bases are TGTGCCTGCCAGGGGGACAGGGGATCCTACGAGCAGTACTTC. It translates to CACQGDRGSYEQYF.

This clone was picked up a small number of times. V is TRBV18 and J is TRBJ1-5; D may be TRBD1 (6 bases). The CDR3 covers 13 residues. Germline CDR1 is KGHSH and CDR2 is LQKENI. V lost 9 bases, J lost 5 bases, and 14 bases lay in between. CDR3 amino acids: CASSRGGDQPQHF. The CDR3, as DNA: TGTGCCAGTTCAAGAGGGGGGGATCAGCCCCAGCATTTT.

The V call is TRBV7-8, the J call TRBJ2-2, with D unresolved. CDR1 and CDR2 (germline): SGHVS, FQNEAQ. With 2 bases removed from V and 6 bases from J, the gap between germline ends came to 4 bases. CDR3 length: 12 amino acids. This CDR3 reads CASSLNPGELFF. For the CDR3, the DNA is TGTGCCAGCAGCTTAAACCCCGGGGAGCTGTTTTTT.

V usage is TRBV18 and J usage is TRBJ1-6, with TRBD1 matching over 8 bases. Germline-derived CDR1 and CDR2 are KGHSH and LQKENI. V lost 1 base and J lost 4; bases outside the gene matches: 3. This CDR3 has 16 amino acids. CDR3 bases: TGTGCCAGCTCACCACGTAGGACAGGGTATAATTCACCCCTCCACTTT. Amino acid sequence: CASSPRRTGYNSPLHF.

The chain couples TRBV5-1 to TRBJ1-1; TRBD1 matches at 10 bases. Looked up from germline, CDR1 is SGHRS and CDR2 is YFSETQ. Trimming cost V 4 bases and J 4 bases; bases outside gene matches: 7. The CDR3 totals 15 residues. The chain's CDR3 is CASSPGQGTGTEAFF. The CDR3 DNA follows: TGCGCCAGCAGCCCGGGACAGGGGACGGGCACTGAAGCTTTCTTT.

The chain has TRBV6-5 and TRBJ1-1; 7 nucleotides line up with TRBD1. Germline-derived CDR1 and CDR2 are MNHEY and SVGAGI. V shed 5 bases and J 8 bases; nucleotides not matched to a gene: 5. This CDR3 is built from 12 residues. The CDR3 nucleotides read TGTGCCAGCAGTGATCCGGGACAGGAAGCTTTCTTT. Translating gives CASSDPGQEAFF.

The CDR3 region is CAWSPRLRSGGYTF. The CDR3 DNA reads TGTGCCTGGAGTCCTCGATTAAGGTCGGGCGGCTACACCTTC. The chain recombines TRBV30 with TRBJ1-2; D unclear. V lost 2 bases and J 8 bases, leaving 18 bases between the germline ends. This CDR3 region has 14 residues. Germline CDR1 GTSNPN, CDR2 SVGIG (reference sequence).

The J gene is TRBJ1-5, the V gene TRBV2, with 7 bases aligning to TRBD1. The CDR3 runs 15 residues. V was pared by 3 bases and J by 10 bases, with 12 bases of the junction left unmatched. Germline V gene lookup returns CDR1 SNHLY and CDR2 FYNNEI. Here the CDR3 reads CASSDQGARDRPQHF. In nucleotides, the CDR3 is TGTGCCAGCAGTGATCAAGGAGCTAGGGACAGACCCCAGCATTTT.

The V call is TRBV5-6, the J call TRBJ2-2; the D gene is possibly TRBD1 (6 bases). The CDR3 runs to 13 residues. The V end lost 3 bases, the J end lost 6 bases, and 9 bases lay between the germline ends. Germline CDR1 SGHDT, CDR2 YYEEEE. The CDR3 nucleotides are TGTGCCAGCAGCTCAGGGGTTCCCGGGGAGCTGTTTTTT. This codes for CASSSGVPGELFF.

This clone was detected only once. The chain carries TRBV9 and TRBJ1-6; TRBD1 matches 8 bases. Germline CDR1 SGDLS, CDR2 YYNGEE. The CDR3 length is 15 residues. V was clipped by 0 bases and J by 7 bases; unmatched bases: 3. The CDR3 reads CASSVADRVNSPLHF. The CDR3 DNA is TGTGCCAGCAGCGTAGCGGACAGGGTAAATTCACCCCTCCACTTT.

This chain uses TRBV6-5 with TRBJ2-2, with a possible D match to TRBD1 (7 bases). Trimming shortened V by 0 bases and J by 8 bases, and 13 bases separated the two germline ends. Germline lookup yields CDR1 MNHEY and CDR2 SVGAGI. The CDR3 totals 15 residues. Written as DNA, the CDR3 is TGTGCCAGCAGTTACTCGACCCAGGGGGGAGGGGAGCTGTTTTTT. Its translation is CASSYSTQGGGELFF.

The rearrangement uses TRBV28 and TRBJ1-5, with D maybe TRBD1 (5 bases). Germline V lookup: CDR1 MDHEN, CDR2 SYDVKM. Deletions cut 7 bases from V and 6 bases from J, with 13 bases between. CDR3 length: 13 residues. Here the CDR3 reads CASTNGGGQPQHF. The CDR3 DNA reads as TGTGCCAGCACTAACGGGGGGGGTCAGCCCCAGCATTTT.

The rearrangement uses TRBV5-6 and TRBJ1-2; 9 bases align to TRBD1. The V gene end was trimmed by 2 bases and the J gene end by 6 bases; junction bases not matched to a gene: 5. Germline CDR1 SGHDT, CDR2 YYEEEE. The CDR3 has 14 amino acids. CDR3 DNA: TGTGCCAGCAGCTTTGTACAGGGGGCGAATGGCTACACCTTC. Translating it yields CASSFVQGANGYTF. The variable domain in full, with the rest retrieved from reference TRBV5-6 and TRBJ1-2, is DAGVTQSPTHLIKTRGQQVTLRCSPKSGHDTVSWYQQALGQGPQFIFQYYEEEERQRGNFPDRFSGHQFPNYSSELNVNALLLGDSALYLCASSFVQGANGYTFGSGTRLTVV.

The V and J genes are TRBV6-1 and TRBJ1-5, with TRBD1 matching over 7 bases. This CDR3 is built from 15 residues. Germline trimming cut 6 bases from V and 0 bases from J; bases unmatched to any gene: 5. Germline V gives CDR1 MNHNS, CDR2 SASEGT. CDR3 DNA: TGTGCCAGCAGCCAGGACAGGCCTAGCAATCAGCCCCAGCATTTT. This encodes CASSQDRPSNQPQHF.

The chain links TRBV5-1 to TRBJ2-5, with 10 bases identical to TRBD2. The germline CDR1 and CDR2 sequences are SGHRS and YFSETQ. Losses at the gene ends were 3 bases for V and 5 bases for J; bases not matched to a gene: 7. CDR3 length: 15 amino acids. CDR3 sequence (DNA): TGCGCCAGCAGCTCAAGCGGGGGGGCCGGGGAGACCCAGTACTTC. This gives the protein CASSSSGGAGETQYF.

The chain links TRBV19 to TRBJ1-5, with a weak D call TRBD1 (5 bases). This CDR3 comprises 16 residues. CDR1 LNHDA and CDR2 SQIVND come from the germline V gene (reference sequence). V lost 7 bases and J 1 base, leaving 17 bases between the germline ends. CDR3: CASTPTGTVSNQPQHF. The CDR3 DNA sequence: TGTGCCAGTACCCCTACCGGGACGGTAAGCAATCAGCCCCAGCATTTT.

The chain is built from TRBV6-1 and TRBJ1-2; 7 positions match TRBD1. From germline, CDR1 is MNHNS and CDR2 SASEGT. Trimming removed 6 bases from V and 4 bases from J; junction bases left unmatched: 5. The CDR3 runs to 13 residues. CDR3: CASSQTGIYGYTF. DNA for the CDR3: TGTGCCAGCAGCCAGACAGGGATCTATGGCTACACCTTC.

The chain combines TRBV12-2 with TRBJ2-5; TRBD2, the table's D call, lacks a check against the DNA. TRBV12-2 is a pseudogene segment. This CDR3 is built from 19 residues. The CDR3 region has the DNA TGTGCAAGTCGCTTAGCACGGGGGGGGCCCCCCCCTAATAAGGAGACCCAGTACTTC. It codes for CASRLARGGPPPNKETQYF.

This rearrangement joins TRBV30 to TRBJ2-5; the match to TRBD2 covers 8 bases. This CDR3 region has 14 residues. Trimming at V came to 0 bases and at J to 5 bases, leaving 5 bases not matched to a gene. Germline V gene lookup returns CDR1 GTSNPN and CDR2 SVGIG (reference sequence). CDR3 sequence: CAWSVRLASETQYF. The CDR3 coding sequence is TGTGCCTGGAGTGTCAGACTAGCGAGCGAGACCCAGTACTTC.

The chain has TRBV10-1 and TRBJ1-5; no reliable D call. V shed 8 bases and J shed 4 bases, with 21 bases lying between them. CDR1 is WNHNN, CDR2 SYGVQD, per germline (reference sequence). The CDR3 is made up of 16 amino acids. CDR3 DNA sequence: TGCGCCAGCCCTCGGTGGGATAAACCTGAAAATCAGCCCCAGCATTTT. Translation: CASPRWDKPENQPQHF.